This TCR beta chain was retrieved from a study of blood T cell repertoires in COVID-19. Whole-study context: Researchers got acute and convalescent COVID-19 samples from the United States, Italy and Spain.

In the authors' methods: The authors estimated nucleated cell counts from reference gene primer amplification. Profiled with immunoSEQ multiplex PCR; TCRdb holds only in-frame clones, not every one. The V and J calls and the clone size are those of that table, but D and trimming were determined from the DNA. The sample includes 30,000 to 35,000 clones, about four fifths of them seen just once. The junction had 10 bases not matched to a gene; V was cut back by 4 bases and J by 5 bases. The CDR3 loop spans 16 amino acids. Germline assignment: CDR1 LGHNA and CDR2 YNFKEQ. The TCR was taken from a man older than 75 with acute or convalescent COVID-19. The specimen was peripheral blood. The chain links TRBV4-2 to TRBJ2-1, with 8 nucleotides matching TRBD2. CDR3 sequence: CASSPKRLAGHNEQFF. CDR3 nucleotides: TGTGCCAGCAGCCCAAAGAGGCTAGCGGGCCACAATGAGCAGTTCTTC.